Following are 3 T cell receptor beta chains from one sample sequenced in a study of T cells in Graves' hyperthyroidism and ophthalmopathy. Regions amplified from RNA transcripts were the TCR beta CDR3 regions. A set of HTBI primers served as the primers for a first-round RT-PCR of the TCR CDR3. MiXCR, applied by TCRdb to the multiplex PCR reads, yields one record per CDR3 protein. The sample lists hundreds of thousands of distinct CDR3 sequences; roughly 15% were seen once. Input material: blood. The receptors were gathered from a woman aged 45-65 years with Graves' ophthalmopathy.

This clonotype was recorded many times. The V gene is TRBV6-1, the J gene TRBJ1-2; 10 bases match TRBD1. Looked up from germline, CDR1 is MNHNS and CDR2 is SASEGT. This CDR3 region has 13 residues. Germline trimming cut 6 bases from V and 8 bases from J; bases unmatched to any gene: 6. The chain's CDR3 is CASRRGQGGGYTF. The CDR3 coding sequence is TGTGCCAGCAGACGCGGACAGGGGGGAGGCTACACCTTC.

The rearrangement uses TRBV9 and TRBJ2-3; 7 bases match TRBD2. CDR3 size: 13 residues. CDR1 and CDR2 (germline): SGDLS, YYNGEE. V gave up 7 bases and J gave up 3 bases; unmatched junction bases: 5. Written as DNA, the CDR3 is TGTGCCAGCCAGGCGGGAGAGACAGATACGCAGTATTTT. It specifies CASQAGETDTQYF.

This clonotype was counted at least ten times. The chain links TRBV27 to TRBJ1-1; weak D call: TRBD1 (6 bases). The CDR3 loop spans 15 amino acids. V shed 5 bases and J shed 8 bases, with 21 bases lying between them. The V gene's germline CDR1 is MNHEY and CDR2 SMNVEV (reference sequence). As DNA, the CDR3 is TGTGCCAGCAGTCCAGAGCCTACAGGGAAAATAGAAGCTTTCTTT. Protein sequence: CASSPEPTGKIEAFF.